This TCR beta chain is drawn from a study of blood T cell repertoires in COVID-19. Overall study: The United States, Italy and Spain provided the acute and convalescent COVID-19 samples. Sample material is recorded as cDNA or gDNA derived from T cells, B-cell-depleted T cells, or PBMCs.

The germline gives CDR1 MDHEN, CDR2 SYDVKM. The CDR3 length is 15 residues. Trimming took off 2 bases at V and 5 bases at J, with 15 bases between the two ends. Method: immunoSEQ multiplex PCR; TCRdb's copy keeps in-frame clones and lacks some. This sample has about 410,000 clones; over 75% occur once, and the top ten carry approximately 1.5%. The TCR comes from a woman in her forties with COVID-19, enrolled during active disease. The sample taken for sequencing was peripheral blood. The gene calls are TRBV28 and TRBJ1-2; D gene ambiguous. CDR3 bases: TGTGCCAGCAGTTTAGGTCTACCGGGAGTTTATGGCTACACCTTC. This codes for CASSLGLPGVYGYTF.